The TCR beta chain under discussion was sequenced for a study of identical twins (dated by TCRdb to about 2016). About the full investigation: To test whether fetal clonotypes persist, the study used deep sequencing on TCR alpha and beta repertoires from monozygotic twins, unrelated adults of various ages, and cord blood. To rule out contamination, the twin experiments were replicated at different times with different library preparation protocols.

The library was built by means of 5' RACE. The run used an Illumina HiSeq 2000. Template switching added a universal primer binding site, and the final cDNA carried a unique molecular identifier that allowed TCR cDNA molecules to be counted accurately. Specific primers in the conserved constant-segment region were used to synthesize first-strand cDNA for TCR alpha and beta chains. To control for contamination, every cDNA library carried two barcodes: a SMART-Mk sample barcode plus Illumina barcodes. TruSeq adapter sequences along with Illumina sample barcodes were introduced in two successive PCR steps. Sequencing of the TCR alpha and beta cDNA libraries was done on the Illumina HiSeq platform using custom primers. In the original analysis: Raw reads were processed with MiGEC to extract unique molecular identifiers, and MiXCR was used to determine CDR3 positions. Recombination models were inferred per individual with the repgenHMM and IGoR tools using an EM algorithm. Shared clonotypes were analyzed with the tcR package in R, and sharing was normalized by the product of cloneset sizes. To study raw recombination free of thymic and clonal selection effects, out-of-frame nonproductive sequences were analyzed. TCRdb took the public reads, trimmed them with fastp at Q25, ran MiXCR for clone calling and kept in-frame beta chains. Rows with a matching CDR3 protein are joined into one entry that keeps the most common DNA and genes. The V and J calls and clone size come from TCRdb's table, not from the authors' own analysis. This sample is represented by 450,000 to 500,000 distinct CDR3 sequences; over 11% of them were singletons. The top ten constitute 0.8% to 1% of the sample.

This clonotype appeared a few times. Its cognate antigen has yet to be identified. Base qualities were left out, and no much larger clone turns up one base away. Every donor was a healthy Caucasian. The twin cohort consisted of three pairs of female monozygotic twins, all aged about 18 to 29 years. Positive isolation kits from Invitrogen were used to isolate the CD4+ and CD8+ T cell populations. What the research found in general, with its limitations: Abundant cord blood beta clonotypes carried fewer insertions; young adult naive repertoires showed a weaker similar trend, while memory repertoires showed none. Compared with coincidental sharing between unrelated individuals, out-of-frame TCR alpha sequences shared between twins had an excess of sequences with low generation probability. In monozygotic twins, out-of-frame TCR alpha sharing was systematically underestimated by recombination models, although the models agreed with sharing between unrelated individuals. Excess twin sharing in beta out-of-frame sequences was weaker because fewer shared sequences lowered the signal-to-noise ratio. Because the same donors could not be followed over many years, the conclusions depended on cross-sectional statistical analysis. Invariant T cells such as MAIT and iNKT could partly confound zero-insertion analyses, although diverse VJ usage argued against such confounding for most clonotypes.

CDR1 and CDR2 are drawn from the germline V gene: SGHTA, FQGNSA. Including the terminal cysteine and phenylalanine, the CDR3 comprises 16 residues. CDR3 DNA only is kept here, 48 bases in frame from base 1. The junction shows trimming of 0 bases on V and 3 bases on J, and the gene matches do not reach 4 bases of it. The same sample was also studied in work on yellow fever vaccine responses in identical twins. The second paper further reports: The T cell response to vaccination in identical twins was reported by the authors to appear partly convergent and partly personalized. Focusing on identical twins, the study followed the T cell clones that responded to the vaccine, and did so with precision.

This receptor was identified in a woman aged 18 to 35 in good health. The sequence links TRBV7-2 to TRBJ2-7, and 11 bases in between align with TRBD1. What was sequenced was CD4+ T cells sorted from blood. The CDR3: CASSLAGTGGFYEQYF. The DNA sequence follows: TGTGCCAGCAGCTTAGCCGGGACAGGGGGGTTCTACGAGCAGTACTTC.